This record concerns one T cell receptor beta chain sequence. The antigen remains undetermined. The sample originates from a study of cytomegalovirus exposure and HLA in healthy donors. Overall study context: There were roughly 120 million unique TCR beta sequences, drawn from 150 million to 200 million T cells, in an earlier analysis. General observations from the study: There were reportedly fewer N-insertions in an Asian-associated ancestry cluster than the approximately 670-donor mean, in a later analysis. The study designated fewer than 200 TCR beta chains cytomegalovirus-associated. It was in a later analysis that TCR association rates were seen to vary by HLA locus, highest for DRB1 and lowest for HLA-C.

PCR involved 60 Vbeta and 13 Jbeta primers. Sequencing used immunoSEQ multiplex PCR; TCRdb keeps in-frame clones, though not all of them. The table shows 100,000 to 150,000 clones, with roughly 80% occurring only once. From germline, CDR1 is SGHDT and CDR2 YYEEEE. The CDR3 contains 15 residues. Trimming removed 2 bases from V and 3 bases from J, with 15 bases in between. The clonotype comes from a middle-aged woman in good health and CMV-seropositive. The sample consisted of PBMCs. This sequence joins TRBV5-6 and TRBJ2-7, with D tentatively TRBD2 (5 bases). The CDR3 coding sequence is TGTGCCAGCAGCTTTCGTTCCAGCGGAATCTACGAGCAGTACTTC. It codes for CASSFRSSGIYEQYF.